This entry describes one TCR beta chain. The sample belongs to a study of T cell responses to AZD1222 COVID-19 vaccine. TCRdb's table, derived via immunoSEQ multiplex PCR, lists solely in-frame clones and lacks some. The sample lists tens of thousands of clones, around 85% occurring once. This CDR3 has 15 amino acids. Trimming cost V 6 bases and J 4 bases, with 16 bases left between them. CDR1 and CDR2 (germline): MNHEY, SMNVEV (reference sequence). Source: peripheral blood, taken 28 days after the second AZD1222 dose. The V call is TRBV27, the J call TRBJ1-5, with D perhaps TRBD1 (5 bases). The sequence derives from an adult who received the AZD1222 COVID-19 vaccine. The CDR3 reads CASRIAGAGNQPQHF. CDR3 bases: TGTGCCAGCAGGATCGCCGGGGCGGGAAATCAGCCCCAGCATTTT.